This T cell receptor beta chain appears in the sequencing data of a study of neurological immune-mediated disorders. This clonotype was observed many times. The V end was cut by 2 bases, the J end by 1 base, with 10 bases between. CDR1 is SGHRS, CDR2 YFSETQ, per germline. The CDR3 contains 15 residues. TCRdb itself ran the 5' RACE reads through MiXCR, one entry per CDR3 protein. The sample lists about 48,000 distinct CDR3 sequences, around 10% occurring once. The origin of this receptor is a middle-aged woman with HTLV-1-associated myelopathy (HAM/TSP). The chain employs TRBV5-1 and TRBJ1-5; D is unclear. The sequencing input was PBMCs. The CDR3 nucleotides read TGCGCCAGCAGCTTAGAACCCTCAAGCAATCAGCCCCAGCATTTT. Protein product: CASSLEPSSNQPQHF.